This TCR beta chain comes out of a study of cytomegalovirus exposure and HLA in healthy donors. Study-wide findings and caveats: Presence/absence comparisons presumed near-even sequencing depth among donors. A later analysis linked a missense DCLRE1C variant to TCR beta V- and J-gene trimming. The study found most TCR sequences rare, yet found some public TCRs in many donors. In a later analysis, a genetic analysis reported fewer productive-TCR N-insertions in an Asian-associated ancestry cluster than the cohort average.

Looked up from germline, CDR1 is GTSNPN and CDR2 is SVGIG (reference sequence). CDR3 length: 12 amino acids. V gave up 5 bases and J gave up 3 bases, with 10 bases separating them. Notes on this clone: Its antigen is unknown.

Primers: 60 Vbeta forward and 13 Jbeta reverse. TCRdb's table, derived via immunoSEQ multiplex PCR, lists solely in-frame clones and lacks some. The sample contains 200,000 to 250,000 clones, over 65% of which appear only once. Sequenced: PBMCs. V gene TRBV30 combines with J gene TRBJ1-1; no clear D gene. This clonotype originated in a woman aged 55-69 years in good health and CMV-seropositive. The CDR3 coding sequence is TGTGCCTGGCGACCGGGATACACTGAAGCTTTCTTT. It yields the protein CAWRPGYTEAFF.